These 9 T cell receptor beta chains were sequenced from one sample in a study of blood T cell repertoires in COVID-19. TCRdb keeps only in-frame clones here, not all; method: immunoSEQ multiplex PCR. The sample consists of 200,000 or so clones, approximately 83% of them appearing once. Input material: PBMCs or T cells enriched from blood (not recorded which). Every receptor here comes from a middle-aged woman with acute COVID-19.

This sequence joins TRBV27 and TRBJ2-3; the D gene is possibly TRBD2 (6 bases). Germline loops: CDR1 MNHEY, CDR2 SMNVEV (reference sequence). The CDR3 loop spans 15 amino acids. Trimming removed 2 bases at V and 3 bases at J, with 12 bases between. The CDR3 DNA reads as TGTGCCAGCAGTTTACCGGGGGTGGGTACAGATACGCAGTATTTT. Its protein product is CASSLPGVGTDTQYF.

V usage is TRBV7-3 and J usage is TRBJ2-7, with TRBD1 matching over 9 bases. The V gene end was trimmed by 2 bases and the J gene end by 0 bases; junction bases not matched to a gene: 5. CDR3 length equals 16 residues. CDR1 SGHTA and CDR2 FQGTGA come from the germline V gene. The CDR3 sequence is CASSLLGTGNSYEQYF. The CDR3 coding sequence is TGTGCCAGCAGCTTACTCGGGACAGGGAACTCCTACGAGCAGTACTTC.

This chain connects TRBV7-2 to TRBJ1-5; unclear D gene. The V end lost 1 base, the J end lost 7 bases, and 8 bases lay between the germline ends. The CDR3 totals 13 residues. The V gene's germline CDR1 is SGHTA and CDR2 FQGNSA. Here the CDR3 reads CASSLGAAQPQHF. The CDR3 region has the DNA TGTGCCAGCAGCTTAGGGGCAGCCCAGCCCCAGCATTTT.

The rearrangement uses TRBV28 and TRBJ2-1; TRBD2 might be the D (6 bases). Trimming took 2 bases from V and 8 from J, leaving 10 bases between them. The CDR3 has 13 amino acids. The germline gives CDR1 MDHEN, CDR2 SYDVKM. CDR3 nucleotide sequence: TGTGCCAGCAGTTTAGGGAGCGGGTATGAGCAGTTCTTC. It is translated as CASSLGSGYEQFF.

About this clone: The junction departs from germline at one end; a sequencing error may be responsible. This chain links TRBV30 with TRBJ1-1, with 8 bases identical to TRBD1. From germline, CDR1 is GTSNPN and CDR2 SVGIG (reference sequence). This CDR3 comprises 13 residues. The CDR3 reads CAWDYRGNTETFF. DNA of the CDR3: TGTGCCTGGGATTACAGGGGGAACACTGAAACTTTCTTT.

CDR3 loop: CASSRDINEQFF. The CDR3 DNA follows: TGTGCCAGCAGCAGGGACATCAATGAGCAGTTCTTC. This sequence joins TRBV11-2 and TRBJ2-1; weak D call: TRBD1 (6 bases). CDR1 is SGHAT, CDR2 FQNNGV, per germline. The germline V and J ends were trimmed by 5 bases and 6 bases, with 8 bases remaining between them. The CDR3 is 12 residues long.

V gene TRBV5-3 combines with J gene TRBJ2-2; 11 positions match TRBD2. TRBV5-3 is placed among ORFs of uncertain function. The J segment lost 5 bases and the V segment lost 9 bases, leaving 15 bases of the junction unmatched. The CDR3 sequence is 17 residues long. CDR3: CAKILAGDTGRTGELFF. The CDR3 DNA sequence: TGTGCCAAAATACTAGCGGGAGACACCGGGAGGACCGGGGAGCTGTTTTTT.

V usage is TRBV3-1 (or the pseudogene TRBV3-2) and J usage is TRBJ2-7; 8 bases line up with TRBD2. Germline CDR1 is LGHDT and CDR2 is YNNKEL (reference sequence). J lost 5 bases, V lost 3 bases, and 21 bases had no gene match. The CDR3 loop spans 19 amino acids. The CDR3 nucleotides read TGTGCCAGCAGCCAGACTCCCTTATTTATTGGGCGGGAGGCCCACGAGCAGTACTTC. Protein sequence: CASSQTPLFIGREAHEQYF.

The CDR3 DNA is TGTGCCAGCAGCGGGACAGGGGCCGTAGATGGCTACACCTTC. Translating it yields CASSGTGAVDGYTF. The chain combines TRBV2 with TRBJ1-2; TRBD1 aligns across 10 bases. The CDR3 consists of 14 residues. Trimming removed 6 bases from V and 6 bases from J; junction bases left unmatched: 7. CDR1 is SNHLY, CDR2 FYNNEI, per germline.